The sample holds a few counts of the clone carrying this TCR beta chain. Unique molecular identifiers were used in preparing the TCRbeta library. TCRdb used MiXCR to reprocess the PCR reads, holding one entry per CDR3 protein. Among about a million distinct CDR3 sequences listed, about 31% were seen once. The data stem from a study of T-cell reconstitution after alpha-beta-depleted transplantation in children. Between the trimmed V and J ends, which lost 3 bases and 3 bases, there was a span of 15 bases. The CDR3 length is 16 residues. Germline-derived CDR1 and CDR2 are SGHTA and FQGNSA. This specimen was PBMCs, mostly from graft donor cells, taken 360 days after TCRalphabeta/CD19-depleted stem cell transplant. The chain employs TRBV7-2 and TRBJ2-1, with a possible D match to TRBD1 (5 bases). The source is a boy under two years old who had a stem cell transplant for SCID, so the T cells may come from the graft donor. DNA for the CDR3: TGTGCCAGCAGCTTCCTGAGGCGGACAAGCTACAATGAGCAGTTCTTC. This encodes CASSFLRRTSYNEQFF.